This T cell receptor beta chain was identified during a study of post-analysis software for immune sequencing data. Turning to the study itself: Disease courses included relapsing-remitting, secondary progressive and progressive-relapsing multiple sclerosis. Study-level results: Normalized Chao1 diversity was significantly lower in multiple sclerosis patients than in controls. About five TRBV segments appeared more often in patients than in controls, and TRBV5-6, TRBV5-1 and TRBV20-1 were among these.

This clonotype was recorded a few times. No antigen is known for it. Each TCR beta cDNA library carried unique molecular identifiers. TCRdb fed the PCR reads into MiXCR, producing one record per CDR3 protein. The sample consists of hundreds of thousands of distinct CDR3 sequences, less than 35% of them appearing once. CDR1 and CDR2 (germline): SGDLS, YYNGEE. Trimming removed 3 bases at V and 4 bases at J, with 18 bases between. The CDR3 length is 16 residues. The sample taken for sequencing was blood. The source is a girl between 5 and 17 years old with multiple sclerosis. The gene calls are TRBV9 and TRBJ2-3, with D perhaps TRBD2 (5 bases). The CDR3 DNA follows: TGTGCCAGCAGCGCCACTCCGAGGATAGCGTCAGATACGCAGTATTTT. This codes for CASSATPRIASDTQYF. Looking up the rest from reference TRBV9 and TRBJ2-3 gives the full variable domain: DSGVTQTPKHLITATGQRVTLRCSPRSGDLSVYWYQQSLDQGLQFLIQYYNGEERAKGNILERFSAQQFPDLHSELNLSSLELGDSALYFCASSATPRIASDTQYFGPGTRLTVL.